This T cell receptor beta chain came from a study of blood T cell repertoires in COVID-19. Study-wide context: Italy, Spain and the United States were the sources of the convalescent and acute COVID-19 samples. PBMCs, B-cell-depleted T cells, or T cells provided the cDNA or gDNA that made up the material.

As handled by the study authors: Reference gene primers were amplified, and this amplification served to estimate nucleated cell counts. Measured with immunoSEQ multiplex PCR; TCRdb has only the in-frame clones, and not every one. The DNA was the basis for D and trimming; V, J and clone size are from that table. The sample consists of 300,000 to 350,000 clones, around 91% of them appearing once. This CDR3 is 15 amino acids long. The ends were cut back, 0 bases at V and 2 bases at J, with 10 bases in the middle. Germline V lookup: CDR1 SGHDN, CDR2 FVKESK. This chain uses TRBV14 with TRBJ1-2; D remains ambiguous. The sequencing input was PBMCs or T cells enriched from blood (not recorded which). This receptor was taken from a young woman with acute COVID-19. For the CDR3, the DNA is TGTGCCAGCAGCCAAGATCGTGGCGGAAACTATGGCTACACCTTC. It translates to CASSQDRGGNYGYTF.